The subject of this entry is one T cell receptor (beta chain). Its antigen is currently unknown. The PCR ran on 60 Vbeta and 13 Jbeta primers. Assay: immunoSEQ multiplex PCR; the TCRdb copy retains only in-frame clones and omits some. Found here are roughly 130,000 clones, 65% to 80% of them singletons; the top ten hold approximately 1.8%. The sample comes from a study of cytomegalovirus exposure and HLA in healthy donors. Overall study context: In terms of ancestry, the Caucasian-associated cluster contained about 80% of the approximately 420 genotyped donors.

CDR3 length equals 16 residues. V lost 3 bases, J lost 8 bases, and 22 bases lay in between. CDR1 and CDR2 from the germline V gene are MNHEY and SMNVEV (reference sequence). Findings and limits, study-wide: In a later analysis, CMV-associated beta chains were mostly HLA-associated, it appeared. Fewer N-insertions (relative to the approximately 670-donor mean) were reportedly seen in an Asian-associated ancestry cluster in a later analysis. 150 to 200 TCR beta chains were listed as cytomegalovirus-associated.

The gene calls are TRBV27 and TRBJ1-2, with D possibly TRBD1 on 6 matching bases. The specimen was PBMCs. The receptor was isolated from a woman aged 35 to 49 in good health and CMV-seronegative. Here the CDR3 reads CASSFHLRLTGRGYTF. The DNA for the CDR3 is TGTGCCAGCAGTTTCCACTTAAGACTGACAGGACGGGGCTACACCTTC.